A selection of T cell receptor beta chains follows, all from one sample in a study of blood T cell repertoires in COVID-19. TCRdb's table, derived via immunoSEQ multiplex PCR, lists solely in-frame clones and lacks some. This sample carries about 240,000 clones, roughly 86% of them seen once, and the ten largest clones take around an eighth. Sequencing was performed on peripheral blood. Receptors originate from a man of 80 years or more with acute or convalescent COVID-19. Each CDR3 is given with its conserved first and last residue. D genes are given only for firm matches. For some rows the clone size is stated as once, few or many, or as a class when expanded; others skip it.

CDR3aa: CASSGASSGRTETQYF; CDR3nt: TGTGCCAGCAGCGGGGCGTCTAGCGGGAGAACAGAGACCCAGTACTTC; v_gene: TRBV5-5; j_gene: TRBJ2-5; abundance: -; d_gene: TRBD2
CDR3aa: CASSPEQVLRPQHF; CDR3nt: TGTGCCAGCAGCCCAGAACAGGTTTTGCGGCCCCAGCATTTT; v_gene: TRBV28; j_gene: TRBJ1-5; abundance: -; d_gene: -
CDR3aa: CASSARNEQFF; CDR3nt: TGTGCCAGCTCAGCGAGGAATGAGCAGTTCTTC; v_gene: TRBV18; j_gene: TRBJ2-1; abundance: -; d_gene: -
CDR3aa: CASSVGLAGPYEQYF; CDR3nt: TGTGCCAGCAGCGTGGGACTAGCGGGTCCCTACGAGCAGTACTTC; v_gene: TRBV9; j_gene: TRBJ2-7; abundance: -; d_gene: TRBD2
CDR3aa: CSVLVQRGGQGYTF; CDR3nt: TGCAGCGTTCTAGTTCAGCGGGGCGGGCAAGGCTACACCTTC; v_gene: TRBV29-1; j_gene: TRBJ1-2; abundance: -; d_gene: -
CDR3aa: CASSLGEGDQPQHF; CDR3nt: TGTGCCAGCAGCTTAGGGGAGGGTGATCAGCCCCAGCATTTT; v_gene: TRBV11-2; j_gene: TRBJ1-5; abundance: -; d_gene: -
CDR3aa: CASSGGTGEGYTF; CDR3nt: TGCGCCAGCAGCGGGGGAACAGGGGAAGGCTACACCTTC; v_gene: TRBV5-1; j_gene: TRBJ1-2; abundance: -; d_gene: TRBD1
CDR3aa: CATSSARGVGGTEAFF; CDR3nt: TGTGCCACCAGCAGTGCCAGGGGGGTAGGCGGCACTGAAGCTTTCTTT; v_gene: TRBV15; j_gene: TRBJ1-1; abundance: -; d_gene: TRBD1
CDR3aa: CASSDGGTGVGQPQHF; CDR3nt: TGTGCCAGCAGCGACGGGGGGACAGGCGTCGGTCAGCCCCAGCATTTT; v_gene: TRBV9; j_gene: TRBJ1-5; abundance: -; d_gene: TRBD1
CDR3aa: CASSLGPPGLTEAFF; CDR3nt: TGTGCCAGCAGCTTAGGGCCTCCGGGTCTCACTGAAGCTTTCTTT; v_gene: TRBV7-9; j_gene: TRBJ1-1; abundance: -; d_gene: -
CDR3aa: CASSLEQGLGNQPQHF; CDR3nt: TGTGCCAGCAGTTTAGAACAGGGGCTTGGCAATCAGCCCCAGCATTTT; v_gene: TRBV28; j_gene: TRBJ1-5; abundance: -; d_gene: TRBD1
CDR3aa: CASSESRLLAGGGETQYF; CDR3nt: TGTGCCAGCAGTGAATCCCGATTGCTAGCGGGAGGAGGGGAGACCCAGTACTTC; v_gene: TRBV25-1; j_gene: TRBJ2-5; abundance: few; d_gene: TRBD2
CDR3aa: CASRDLPASEQYF; CDR3nt: TGTGCCAGCAGGGACTTGCCAGCGTCCGAGCAGTACTTC; v_gene: TRBV2; j_gene: TRBJ2-7; abundance: -; d_gene: -
CDR3aa: CSVGPQETQYF; CDR3nt: TGCAGCGTTGGTCCGCAAGAGACCCAGTACTTC; v_gene: TRBV29-1; j_gene: TRBJ2-5; abundance: -; d_gene: -
CDR3aa: CASSLESSGANVLTF; CDR3nt: TGTGCCAGCAGCTTAGAGAGCTCTGGGGCCAACGTCCTGACTTTC; v_gene: TRBV7-3; j_gene: TRBJ2-6; abundance: once; d_gene: -
CDR3aa: CASSSLLNTEAFF; CDR3nt: TGTGCCAGCAGTTCCCTCTTGAACACTGAAGCTTTCTTT; v_gene: TRBV12-3/TRBV12-4; j_gene: TRBJ1-1; abundance: -; d_gene: -
CDR3aa: CASSDQATSGRFGTQYF; CDR3nt: TGTGCCAGCAGTGATCAGGCTACTAGCGGGAGATTTGGTACGCAGTATTTT; v_gene: TRBV6-1; j_gene: TRBJ2-3; abundance: -; d_gene: TRBD2
CDR3aa: CASSLSGGAGELFF; CDR3nt: TGTGCCAGCAGCTTGAGCGGGGGGGCCGGGGAGCTGTTTTTT; v_gene: TRBV5-6; j_gene: TRBJ2-2; abundance: -; d_gene: TRBD2
CDR3aa: CSARVGETQYF; CDR3nt: TGCAGTGCCAGGGTGGGAGAGACCCAGTACTTC; v_gene: TRBV20-1; j_gene: TRBJ2-5; abundance: -; d_gene: -
CDR3aa: CASSERGGVYNEQFF; CDR3nt: TGTGCCAGCAGTGAGAGGGGGGGGGTATACAATGAGCAGTTCTTC; v_gene: TRBV6-1; j_gene: TRBJ2-1; abundance: -; d_gene: -
CDR3aa: CASRQGQRENEQYF; CDR3nt: TGTGCCAGCAGACAGGGACAGAGAGAGAACGAGCAGTACTTC; v_gene: TRBV5-4; j_gene: TRBJ2-7; abundance: -; d_gene: TRBD1
CDR3aa: CASSPGGGAVSPLHF; CDR3nt: TGTGCCAGCAGCCCCGGTGGCGGAGCTGTGTCACCCCTCCACTTT; v_gene: TRBV28; j_gene: TRBJ1-6; abundance: once; d_gene: -
CDR3aa: CASRKQGTSPLHF; CDR3nt: TGTGCCAGCAGAAAACAGGGTACCTCACCCCTCCACTTT; v_gene: TRBV2; j_gene: TRBJ1-6; abundance: -; d_gene: -
CDR3aa: CASSSTGSETEAFF; CDR3nt: TGCGCCAGCAGCTCCACAGGTTCGGAGACTGAAGCTTTCTTT; v_gene: TRBV5-1; j_gene: TRBJ1-1; abundance: once; d_gene: -
CDR3aa: CASGGLRSNTGELFF; CDR3nt: TGTGCCAGCGGGGGACTCCGCTCAAACACCGGGGAGCTGTTTTTT; v_gene: TRBV28; j_gene: TRBJ2-2; abundance: -; d_gene: -
CDR3aa: CASRSGTGQGYTF; CDR3nt: TGTGCCAGCAGATCCGGGACAGGGCAAGGCTACACCTTC; v_gene: TRBV28; j_gene: TRBJ1-2; abundance: -; d_gene: TRBD1
CDR3aa: CASRHEVRQGSYSNQPQHF; CDR3nt: TGTGCCAGCAGACACGAAGTTCGGCAGGGTAGTTATAGCAATCAGCCCCAGCATTTT; v_gene: TRBV5-8; j_gene: TRBJ1-5; abundance: -; d_gene: -
CDR3aa: CASSQEIIGAGGNTIYF; CDR3nt: TGCGCCAGCAGCCAAGAAATCATCGGGGCGGGGGGAAACACCATATATTTT; v_gene: TRBV4-1; j_gene: TRBJ1-3; abundance: once; d_gene: -
CDR3aa: CASRLQVTYEQYF; CDR3nt: TGTGCCAGCAGACTACAGGTAACCTACGAGCAGTACTTC; v_gene: TRBV6-5; j_gene: TRBJ2-7; abundance: -; d_gene: -
CDR3aa: CASSQGGAGNTIYF; CDR3nt: TGTGCCAGCAGTCAGGGAGGCGCGGGAAACACCATATATTTT; v_gene: TRBV6-5; j_gene: TRBJ1-3; abundance: -; d_gene: -
CDR3aa: CASSLAEFSSGSPGSYEQYF; CDR3nt: TGCGCCAGCAGCTTGGCCGAGTTCTCAAGCGGGAGTCCTGGATCCTACGAGCAGTACTTC; v_gene: TRBV5-1; j_gene: TRBJ2-7; abundance: -; d_gene: TRBD2
CDR3aa: CASSPSGGRKQYF; CDR3nt: TGTGCCAGCAGCCCCTCGGGCGGGAGGAAGCAGTACTTC; v_gene: TRBV3-1/TRBV3-2; j_gene: TRBJ2-7; abundance: -; d_gene: TRBD2
CDR3aa: CASSPGLAGGHGELFF; CDR3nt: TGTGCCAGCAGCCCGGGACTAGCGGGAGGTCACGGGGAGCTGTTTTTT; v_gene: TRBV7-9; j_gene: TRBJ2-2; abundance: -; d_gene: TRBD2
CDR3aa: CATTGGSFNQPQHF; CDR3nt: TGTGCCACCACAGGGGGAAGTTTCAATCAGCCCCAGCATTTT; v_gene: TRBV28; j_gene: TRBJ1-5; abundance: -; d_gene: TRBD1
CDR3aa: CASSYPGGSEAFF; CDR3nt: TGTGCCAGCAGTTACCCGGGGGGCTCTGAAGCTTTCTTT; v_gene: TRBV6-5; j_gene: TRBJ1-1; abundance: -; d_gene: -
CDR3aa: CASSMGRGDEQYF; CDR3nt: TGTGCCAGTAGTATGGGCAGGGGGGACGAGCAGTACTTC; v_gene: TRBV19; j_gene: TRBJ2-7; abundance: -; d_gene: -
CDR3aa: CASSDPRGGDTEAFF; CDR3nt: TGTGCCAGCAGTGATCCACGGGGTGGCGACACTGAAGCTTTCTTT; v_gene: TRBV25-1; j_gene: TRBJ1-1; abundance: -; d_gene: -
CDR3aa: CASSHNRGMNTEAFF; CDR3nt: TGTGCCAGTAGTCATAACAGGGGAATGAACACTGAAGCTTTCTTT; v_gene: TRBV19; j_gene: TRBJ1-1; abundance: few; d_gene: TRBD1
CDR3aa: CASSEGASNQETQYF; CDR3nt: TGTGCCAGCAGTGAAGGTGCGTCTAACCAAGAGACCCAGTACTTC; v_gene: TRBV25-1; j_gene: TRBJ2-5; abundance: -; d_gene: -
CDR3aa: CASSPRLEAFF; CDR3nt: TGTGCCAGCAGCCCTAGGTTGGAAGCTTTCTTT; v_gene: TRBV2; j_gene: TRBJ1-1; abundance: -; d_gene: -
CDR3aa: CSVAEGRGVSTEAFF; CDR3nt: TGCAGCGTTGCAGAGGGCCGGGGGGTGAGCACTGAAGCTTTCTTT; v_gene: TRBV29-1; j_gene: TRBJ1-1; abundance: -; d_gene: -
CDR3aa: CASRLGLVIAGELFF; CDR3nt: TGTGCCAGCCGCTTGGGACTAGTAATTGCCGGGGAGCTGTTTTTT; v_gene: TRBV7-9; j_gene: TRBJ2-2; abundance: few; d_gene: TRBD2
CDR3aa: CASSEREGRPQHF; CDR3nt: TGTGCCAGCAGTGAAAGGGAGGGGCGGCCCCAGCATTTT; v_gene: TRBV2; j_gene: TRBJ1-5; abundance: -; d_gene: -
CDR3aa: CASFGQGSQPQHF; CDR3nt: TGTGCCAGCTTCGGGCAGGGATCTCAGCCCCAGCATTTT; v_gene: TRBV6-5; j_gene: TRBJ1-5; abundance: -; d_gene: -
CDR3aa: CASTQDRGQPQHF; CDR3nt: TGTGCCAGCACCCAAGACCGGGGGCAGCCCCAGCATTTT; v_gene: TRBV7-8; j_gene: TRBJ1-5; abundance: -; d_gene: -
CDR3aa: CASSLGGAGNTEAFF; CDR3nt: TGTGCCAGCAGTTTAGGAGGGGCAGGGAACACTGAAGCTTTCTTT; v_gene: TRBV28; j_gene: TRBJ1-1; abundance: -; d_gene: -
CDR3aa: CASSSLVVTQYF; CDR3nt: TGTGCCAGCAGTTCCCTCGTTGTGACCCAGTACTTC; v_gene: TRBV12-3/TRBV12-4; j_gene: TRBJ2-5; abundance: once; d_gene: -
CDR3aa: CASSRGQGTYGYTF; CDR3nt: TGTGCCAGCAGCCGGGGACAGGGGACCTATGGCTACACCTTC; v_gene: TRBV2; j_gene: TRBJ1-2; abundance: -; d_gene: TRBD1